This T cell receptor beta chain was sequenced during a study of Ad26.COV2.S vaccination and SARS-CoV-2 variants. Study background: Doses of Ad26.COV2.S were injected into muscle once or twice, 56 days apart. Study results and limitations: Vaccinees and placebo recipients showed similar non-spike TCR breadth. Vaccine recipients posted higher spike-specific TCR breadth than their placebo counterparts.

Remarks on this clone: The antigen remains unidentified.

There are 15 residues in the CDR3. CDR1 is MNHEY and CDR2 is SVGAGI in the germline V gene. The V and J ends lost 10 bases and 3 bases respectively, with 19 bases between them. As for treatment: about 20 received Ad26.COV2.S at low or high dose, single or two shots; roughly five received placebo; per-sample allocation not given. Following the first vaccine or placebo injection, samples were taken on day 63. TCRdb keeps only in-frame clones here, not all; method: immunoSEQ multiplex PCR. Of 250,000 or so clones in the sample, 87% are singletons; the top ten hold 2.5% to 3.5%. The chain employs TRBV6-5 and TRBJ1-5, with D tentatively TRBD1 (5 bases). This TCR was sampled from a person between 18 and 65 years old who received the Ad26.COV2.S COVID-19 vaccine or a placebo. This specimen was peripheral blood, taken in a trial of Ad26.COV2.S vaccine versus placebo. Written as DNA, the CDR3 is TGTGCCACGGGGCAGGCGAAAGCCGCCAATCAGCCCCAGCATTTT. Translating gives CATGQAKAANQPQHF.